A single sample gave rise to the 25 T cell receptor beta chains below, sequenced in a study of T cell responses to AZD1222 COVID-19 vaccine. Sequenced by immunoSEQ multiplex PCR; TCRdb stores in-frame clones only, minus some. The sample lists tens of thousands of clones; 84% were seen once. The specimen comprised peripheral blood, sampled on day 0 of AZD1222 vaccination. These receptors were obtained from an adult in good health.

The V gene is TRBV7-2, the J gene TRBJ2-7; TRBD2 is a possible D gene (5 bases). This CDR3 is 15 amino acids long. CDR1 and CDR2 (germline): SGHTA, FQGNSA. The V end lost 3 bases, the J end lost 3 bases, and 15 bases lay between the germline ends. The chain's CDR3 is CASSFGAVSHYEQYV. CDR3 DNA sequence: TGTGCCAGCAGCTTCGGAGCGGTATCCCACTACGAGCAGTACGTC.

This clone was counted once. Mismatch with germline at one junction end may stem from a read error. This chain connects TRBV3-1 (or the pseudogene TRBV3-2) to TRBJ1-3, with D possibly TRBD1 on 6 matching bases. This CDR3 is built from 11 residues. Per the germline V gene, CDR1 is LGHDT and CDR2 is YNNKEL (reference sequence). Here the CDR3 DNA reads TGTGCCAGCAGCCAAAGGGGGGACCCTGATTTT. Translation: CASSQRGDPDF.

The chain uses TRBV11-2 and TRBJ2-7; TRBD1 is a possible D gene (5 bases). Germline values: CDR1 SGHAT, CDR2 FQNNGV. The CDR3 length is 13 residues. V was clipped by 1 base and J by 5 bases, with 9 bases between them. The CDR3 DNA reads as TGTGCCAGCAGCTTAGGACAGCTAAACGAGCAGTACTTC. Translation gives CASSLGQLNEQYF. Complete variable domain (other parts from reference TRBV11-2 and TRBJ2-7): EAGVAQSPRYKIIEKRQSVAFWCNPISGHATLYWYQQILGQGPKLLIQFQNNGVVDDSQLPKDRFSAERLKGVDSTLKIQPAKLEDSAVYLCASSLGQLNEQYFGPGTRLTVT.

The rearrangement joins TRBV28 to TRBJ2-7, with a possible D match to TRBD2 (5 bases). V gave up 5 bases and J gave up 0 bases, with 14 bases separating them. The CDR3 is 15 residues long. Germline-derived CDR1 and CDR2 are MDHEN and SYDVKM. The DNA of the CDR3 is TGTGCCAGCAGTGGGGTAGGACTCAGCTCCTACGAGCAGTACGTC. It codes for CASSGVGLSSYEQYV.

The CDR3 region is CASSFRGLSVAEAFF. As DNA, the CDR3 is TGTGCCAGCAGTTTCCGAGGGCTCTCCGTCGCTGAAGCTTTCTTT. The chain employs TRBV6-2 or TRBV6-3 and TRBJ1-1, with D hard to call. With 4 bases removed from V and 6 bases from J, the gap between germline ends came to 18 bases. The CDR3 covers 15 residues. Germline CDR1 and CDR2: MNHEY and SVGEGT.

This clone was seen a few times. This chain connects TRBV7-2 to TRBJ2-2; 9 nucleotides align to TRBD2. The V segment lost 1 base and the J segment 2 bases; nucleotides outside the gene matches: 5. Germline CDR1 is SGHTA and CDR2 is FQGNSA. The CDR3 is 17 residues long. CDR3 sequence: CASSLGISGGNTGELFF. CDR3 bases: TGTGCCAGCAGCTTAGGAATTAGCGGGGGTAACACCGGGGAGCTGTTTTTT.

This clone appeared a few times. This chain connects TRBV18 to TRBJ1-1, with 7 bases that match TRBD1. V lost 6 bases, J lost 5 bases, and 9 bases stayed unmatched. From germline, CDR1 is KGHSH and CDR2 LQKENI. This CDR3 spans 14 amino acids. CDR3 residues: CASSLRQGLTEAFF. CDR3 sequence (DNA): TGTGCCAGCTCCCTTCGACAGGGACTTACTGAAGCTTTCTTT.

Only one count was recorded for this clone. The genes are TRBV19 and TRBJ2-1, with D possibly TRBD2 on 5 matching bases. Trimming took 0 bases from V and 12 from J, leaving 15 bases between them. The CDR3 is 14 residues long. CDR1 is LNHDA, CDR2 SQIVND, per germline (reference sequence). The CDR3 DNA reads as TGTGCCAGTAGTATAGATCTTCACGGGAAGGTGCAGTTCTTC. Translating it yields CASSIDLHGKVQFF.

This clone turned up a few times. The V gene is TRBV7-9, the J gene TRBJ1-3; D uncertain. This CDR3 has 13 residues. CDR1 is SEHNR, CDR2 FQNEAQ, per germline (reference sequence). Trimming removed 5 bases at V and 4 bases at J, with 9 bases between. This CDR3 reads CASSPRRGNTIYF. CDR3 DNA sequence: TGTGCCAGCAGCCCACGCAGAGGAAACACCATATATTTT.

This chain links TRBV28 with TRBJ2-2, with 7 bases identical to TRBD1. The V and J ends lost 2 bases and 5 bases, in that order; junction bases with no gene match: 2. This CDR3 has 14 amino acids. Germline lookup yields CDR1 MDHEN and CDR2 SYDVKM. CDR3 sequence: CASSLTGDTGELFF. Written as DNA, the CDR3 is TGTGCCAGCAGTTTAACAGGGGATACCGGGGAGCTGTTTTTT.

In DNA, the CDR3 is TGCGCCAGCAGCTTTCAACAGGGCTCAGGTGAAGCTTTCTTT. Translating gives CASSFQQGSGEAFF. J is TRBJ1-1 and V is TRBV5-1; perhaps TRBD1 as D (6 bases). Germline V lookup: CDR1 SGHRS, CDR2 YFSETQ. The V end lost 2 bases, the J end lost 7 bases, and 15 bases lay between the germline ends. The CDR3 consists of 14 residues.

This sequence joins TRBV6-1 and TRBJ2-7; tentatively, D is TRBD1 (6 bases). The germline V gene encodes CDR1 MNHNS and CDR2 SASEGT. Trimming left V 2 bases short and J 7 bases short, with 9 bases between. CDR3 size: 12 residues. For the CDR3, the DNA is TGTGCCAGCAGTGAAATTGGGACAGAGCAGTACTTC. Amino acids: CASSEIGTEQYF.

The V and J genes are TRBV4-1 and TRBJ2-1; possibly TRBD2 for D (6 bases). Germline V gene lookup returns CDR1 MGHRA and CDR2 YSYEKL. This CDR3 is 15 amino acids long. V was pared by 0 bases and J by 9 bases, with 15 bases between. The CDR3 sequence is CASSQEPPSGFEQFF. CDR3 in DNA: TGCGCCAGCAGCCAAGAGCCTCCCAGCGGGTTTGAGCAGTTCTTC.

The chain joins TRBV14 to TRBJ2-1; D is ambiguous. Trimming left V 2 bases short and J 2 bases short, with 10 bases between. The CDR3 sequence is 15 residues long. The germline V gene encodes CDR1 SGHDN and CDR2 FVKESK. DNA for the CDR3: TGTGCCAGCAGCCAAAGGCGGATCCCCTACAATGAGCAGTTCTTC. The encoded protein is CASSQRRIPYNEQFF. Full variable domain (missing parts from reference TRBV14 and TRBJ2-1): EAGVTQFPSHSVIEKGQTVTLRCDPISGHDNLYWYRRVMGKEIKFLLHFVKESKQDESGMPNNRFLAERTGGTYSTLKVQPAELEDSGVYFCASSQRRIPYNEQFFGPGTRLTVL.

The chain links TRBV3-1 (or the pseudogene TRBV3-2) to TRBJ2-5; 8 bases are a match to TRBD2. The trim removed 1 base at V and 2 bases at J, leaving 6 bases unmatched. This CDR3 has 16 amino acids. Per germline, CDR1 LGHDT and CDR2 YNNKEL (reference sequence). The CDR3 reads CASSQGGVAGQETQYF. The CDR3 nucleotides read TGTGCCAGCAGCCAAGGGGGGGTAGCGGGACAAGAGACCCAGTACTTC.

The chain recombines TRBV19 with TRBJ1-1; perhaps TRBD1 as D (5 bases). The CDR3 runs to 13 residues. V dropped 9 bases and J dropped 1 base, with 12 bases sitting between them. The V gene's germline CDR1 is LNHDA and CDR2 SQIVND (reference sequence). The CDR3 nucleotides are TGTGCCAGCAGTCAGGGTTGGAACACTGAAGCTTTCTTT. Translating gives CASSQGWNTEAFF.

The V gene is TRBV5-1, the J gene TRBJ2-3; 13 bases map to TRBD2. Unmatched junction bases numbered 3, after V lost 3 bases and J lost 2 bases. The CDR3 is 16 amino acids. Germline loops: CDR1 SGHRS, CDR2 YFSETQ. Here the CDR3 reads CASSSGLAGVTDTQYF. In DNA, the CDR3 is TGCGCCAGCAGCTCCGGACTAGCGGGAGTCACAGATACGCAGTATTTT.

This clone was seen more than once but under ten times. The chain combines TRBV6-4 with TRBJ2-3, with TRBD2 matching over 8 bases. Germline loops: CDR1 MRHNA, CDR2 SNTAGT. The V and J ends lost 5 bases and 0 bases, in that order; junction bases with no gene match: 7. The CDR3 has 16 residues. CDR3 sequence (DNA): TGTGCCAGCAGTCCGACAGTAGCGGGAAGCACAGATACGCAGTATTTT. It yields the protein CASSPTVAGSTDTQYF.

This clone was recorded a few times. The rearrangement joins TRBV3-1 (or the pseudogene TRBV3-2) to TRBJ2-3; D is undetermined. Germline lookup yields CDR1 LGHDT and CDR2 YNNKEL (reference sequence). V was cut by 4 bases and J by 5 bases, with 13 bases left in between. The CDR3 extends over 14 amino acids. CDR3 loop: CASSPPGLRDTQYF. The CDR3, as DNA: TGTGCCAGCAGCCCCCCCGGCCTAAGAGATACGCAGTATTTT.

The genes are TRBV19 and TRBJ2-7, with D hard to call. The CDR3 sequence is 13 residues long. The germline V and J ends were trimmed by 8 bases and 6 bases, with 17 bases remaining between them. The germline CDR1 and CDR2 sequences are LNHDA and SQIVND (reference sequence). The CDR3 region is CASSDWKDSEQYF. The CDR3 coding sequence is TGTGCCAGTTCGGATTGGAAGGATAGCGAGCAGTACTTC. The whole variable domain, remainder taken from reference TRBV19 and TRBJ2-7, is DGGITQSPKYLFRKEGQNVTLSCEQNLNHDAMYWYRQDPGQGLRLIYYSQIVNDFQKGDIAEGYSVSREKKESFPLTVTSAQKNPTAFYLCASSDWKDSEQYFGPGTRLTVT.

The chain links TRBV6-6 to TRBJ2-1; D might be TRBD1 (6 bases). Germline CDR1 reads MNHNY; CDR2 reads SVGAGI (reference sequence). The length of the CDR3 is 15 residues. V was pared by 7 bases and J by 4 bases, with 17 bases between. For the CDR3, the DNA is TGTGCCAGCACCAAGGACAGCGTCAGGTACAATGAGCAGTTCTTC. Amino acids: CASTKDSVRYNEQFF.

The chain joins TRBV7-2 to TRBJ2-4; D perhaps matches TRBD2 (6 bases). Germline CDR1 is SGHTA and CDR2 is FQGNSA. The germline V and J ends were trimmed by 5 bases and 8 bases, with 19 bases remaining between them. CDR3 length: 15 amino acids. This chain's CDR3 is CASSIGAGRSYIQYF. The CDR3 coding sequence is TGTGCCAGCAGCATAGGAGCAGGGAGGAGTTACATTCAGTACTTC.

This chain connects TRBV29-1 to TRBJ2-7; D is perhaps TRBD1 or TRBD2 (5 bases each). Trimming took off 7 bases at V and 7 bases at J, with 14 bases between the two ends. CDR1 and CDR2 (germline): SQVTM, ANQGSEA. The CDR3 runs to 11 residues. CDR3 protein: CSAGTSGEQYV. CDR3 DNA: TGCAGCGCCGGGACCTCTGGAGAGCAGTACGTC.

The chain links TRBV29-1 to TRBJ1-4; D is unresolved. The CDR3 has 11 residues. CDR1 SQVTM and CDR2 ANQGSEA come from the germline V gene. The germline V and J ends were trimmed by 0 bases and 4 bases, with 0 bases remaining between them. The CDR3 loop reads CSVEDNEKLFF. CDR3 DNA sequence: TGCAGCGTTGAAGATAATGAAAAACTGTTTTTT.

The chain couples TRBV2 to TRBJ2-7; weak D call: TRBD1 (5 bases). V gave up 8 bases and J gave up 2 bases, with 13 bases separating them. The CDR3 extends over 13 amino acids. Per the germline V gene, CDR1 is SNHLY and CDR2 is FYNNEI. CDR3 sequence: CASSDTDPYEQYF. CDR3 in DNA: TGTGCCAGCTCGGACACGGATCCCTACGAGCAGTACTTC.